Listed below are T cell receptor beta chains from one sample, sequenced in a study of T cell responses to AZD1222 COVID-19 vaccine. The method was immunoSEQ multiplex PCR; TCRdb's version includes in-frame clones alone and lacks a portion of them. The sample carries 70,000 or so clones, around 78% recorded once. This sample comprised peripheral blood, obtained 28 days after the second AZD1222 dose. These receptors originate from an adult who received the AZD1222 COVID-19 vaccine. CDR3s include the opening cysteine and the closing phenylalanine or tryptophan. The D gene is left open where the match is weak. A row's size may be missing; if present it is once, few, many or a size class.

D gene	J gene	V gene	clone size	CDR3 DNA	CDR3 protein
.	TRBJ1-1	TRBV6-6	.	TGTGCCAGCATAGCGTGGAACACTGAAGCTTTCTTT	CASIAWNTEAFF
.	TRBJ1-2	TRBV27	.	TGTGCCAGCAGTCCCCACCCAGGGGATCCGGACTATGGCTACACCTTC	CASSPHPGDPDYGYTF
.	TRBJ1-5	TRBV5-8	.	TGTGCCAGCAGCCCCGGGACACTGAATCAGCCCCAGCATTTT	CASSPGTLNQPQHF
.	TRBJ1-5	TRBV16	.	TGTGCCAGCAGTTCGACTCCTGTAGGGTCTCAGCCCCAGCATTTT	CASSSTPVGSQPQHF
TRBD1	TRBJ1-4	TRBV18	.	TGTGCCAGCACAGGAGCGGGACAGCCTAATGAAAAACTGTTTTTT	CASTGAGQPNEKLFF
TRBD2	TRBJ2-2	TRBV5-6	.	TGTGCCAGCAGCTCCGTCTTGGGCGGACTAGCGGGAGTCACCGGGGAGCTGTTTTTT	CASSSVLGGLAGVTGELFF
.	TRBJ2-1	TRBV7-9	once	TGTGCCAGCAGCCCTCCTTTCCGGCTAGCCACTTACAATGAGCAGTTCTTC	CASSPPFRLATYNEQFF
.	TRBJ2-6	TRBV7-9	.	TGTGCCAGCAGCAACCAGGGATCTGGGGCCAACGTCCTGACTTTC	CASSNQGSGANVLTF
.	TRBJ1-1	TRBV5-5	.	TGTGCCAGCACCCGCCCAGGGGTAACTGAAGCTTTCTTT	CASTRPGVTEAFF
TRBD1	TRBJ2-4	TRBV7-9	.	TGTGCCAGCAGCCTTAACCAGGGGGCAAGGGACATTCAGTACTTC	CASSLNQGARDIQYF
TRBD2	TRBJ2-7	TRBV11-3	.	TGTGCCAGCAGCTCGCTAGCGGGGGCCCCGCGGTACGAGCAGTACTTC	CASSSLAGAPRYEQYF
.	TRBJ2-1	TRBV5-3	.	TGTGCCAGAAGCATAGCCGGGACCCCTGACTACAATGAGCAGTTCTTC	CARSIAGTPDYNEQFF
TRBD2	TRBJ2-2	TRBV7-9	.	TGTGCCAGCAGCTTACTAGCGGGGGGTTCCGGGGAGCTGTTTTTT	CASSLLAGGSGELFF
.	TRBJ2-7	TRBV18	.	TGTGCCAGCTCACCGTCTCAGTCCTACGAGCAGTACTTC	CASSPSQSYEQYF
.	TRBJ1-3	TRBV7-3	.	TGTGCCAGCAGGCGGGGAGACGGAAACACCATATATTTT	CASRRGDGNTIYF
TRBD1	TRBJ1-4	TRBV18	.	TGTGCCAGCTCACCCCAGACAGGGGGCGGCGAAAAACTGTTTTTT	CASSPQTGGGEKLFF
.	TRBJ2-2	TRBV4-1	.	TGCGCCAGCAGCCAAGATCGGGGCGGGGAGCTGTTTTTT	CASSQDRGGELFF
TRBD2	TRBJ2-1	TRBV3-1/TRBV3-2	once	TGTGCCAGCAGCCCCGCTGCGGGACTAGCACGGAATGAGCAGTTCTTC	CASSPAAGLARNEQFF
.	TRBJ2-1	TRBV19	.	TGTGCCAGTAGCCTAGGGGGGCCGAATGAGCAGTTCTTC	CASSLGGPNEQFF
.	TRBJ2-1	TRBV7-6	.	TGTGCCAGCAGCTTAGCGGGAGATTGGCGCAATGAGCAGTTCTTC	CASSLAGDWRNEQFF
.	TRBJ1-2	TRBV29-1	.	TGCAGCGCTGAGGCAGGGAAGGGCTACACCTTC	CSAEAGKGYTF
.	TRBJ1-4	TRBV19	.	TGTGCCAGTAACCTCTCGCCGATTGATGAAAAACTGTTTTTT	CASNLSPIDEKLFF
.	TRBJ1-1	TRBV28	.	TGTGCCAGCATTATTGGGGGGACTGAAGCTTTCTTT	CASIIGGTEAFF
TRBD1	TRBJ1-2	TRBV20-1	.	TGCAGTGCTAGTTTACCCACAGGGGATGGCTACACCTTC	CSASLPTGDGYTF
.	TRBJ2-7	TRBV4-1	.	TGCGCCAGCAGCCAAGATGGGACCCGACTTTACGAGCAGTACTTC	CASSQDGTRLYEQYF
.	TRBJ1-1	TRBV29-1	.	TGCAGCGTCTACGGGCCCCTCAGAGAGACTGAAGCTTTCTTT	CSVYGPLRETEAFF
TRBD2	TRBJ2-5	TRBV10-3	once	TGTGCCATCAGTGCCTCCGGGACTAGCGGGGGCCCGGCAGGGGAACCGGCCCAGTACTTC	CAISASGTSGGPAGEPAQYF
.	TRBJ2-3	TRBV12-5	.	TGTGCTGGGGCAGTGGGTTTAAACACAGATACGCAGTATTTT	CAGAVGLNTDTQYF
TRBD1	TRBJ2-1	TRBV27	.	TGTGCCAGCAGCTTGGGATCTGGACAGGGTTACAATGAGCAGTTCTTC	CASSLGSGQGYNEQFF
TRBD2	TRBJ2-5	TRBV29-1	.	TGCAGCGTACTAGCGGGAGCCCAAGAGACCCAGTACTTC	CSVLAGAQETQYF
.	TRBJ2-1	TRBV7-9	.	TGTGCCAGCAGCCCCCGGTTTGAGCAGTTCTTC	CASSPRFEQFF
.	TRBJ2-3	TRBV5-8	.	TGTGCCAGCAGCTTGCAGGGTCCAGATACGCAGTATTTT	CASSLQGPDTQYF
TRBD1	TRBJ1-1	TRBV7-9	.	TGTGCCAGCAGCTTAGGAGCAGGGGGCCCGCCCGGTGAAGCTTTCTTT	CASSLGAGGPPGEAFF
.	TRBJ2-1	TRBV28	.	TGTGCCAGCAGTTGGACCATCGGCCTCTACAATGAGCAGTTCTTC	CASSWTIGLYNEQFF
.	TRBJ2-1	TRBV6-5	.	TGTGCCAGCAGGGTACAGGGTAGCTCCTACAATGAGCAGTTCTTC	CASRVQGSSYNEQFF
.	TRBJ2-1	TRBV7-8	.	TGTGCCAGCAGCTTAGCCCGCAGGGACTCACGGGTAGACAATGAGCAGTTCTTC	CASSLARRDSRVDNEQFF
.	TRBJ1-2	TRBV29-1	once	TGCAGCGTTCCAACGTCCTATGGCTACACCTTC	CSVPTSYGYTF
.	TRBJ1-2	TRBV18	.	TGTGCCAGCTCACCACCGAGGGAGGGCGTCGGGGGCTACACCTTC	CASSPPREGVGGYTF
.	TRBJ2-3	TRBV11-3	few	TGTGCCAGCAGCTTAGGGGGGATCAGCACAGATACGCAGTATTTT	CASSLGGISTDTQYF
.	TRBJ1-2	TRBV6-5	.	TGTGCCAGCACCCTGGGGAGGGGTCATCCTCCTGGCTACACCTTC	CASTLGRGHPPGYTF
.	TRBJ1-1	TRBV21-1	few	TGTGCCAGCAGCAAAGGTAGGAACACTGAAGCTTTCTTT	CASSKGRNTEAFF
.	TRBJ1-1	TRBV6-5	.	TGTGCCAGCAGTTATAGATCTGTAGGGGGAACTCCTGAAGCTTTCTTT	CASSYRSVGGTPEAFF
.	TRBJ1-1	TRBV10-2	few	TGCGCCAGCAGTGAGTGGACCTATAAGAACACTGAAGCTTTCTTT	CASSEWTYKNTEAFF
.	TRBJ1-6	TRBV6-6	.	TGTGCCAGCATATCAGCCCGTGGAAATTCACCCCTCCACTTT	CASISARGNSPLHF
TRBD1	TRBJ1-1	TRBV19	few	TGTGCCAGTAGTGAGAGACAGGGCATTGAAGCTTTCTTT	CASSERQGIEAFF
.	TRBJ2-7	TRBV12-5	.	TGTGCTAGTGGTTTGGCCCCGACTTCCTACGAGCAGTACTTC	CASGLAPTSYEQYF
.	TRBJ2-7	TRBV6-1	.	TGTGCCAGCAGTGAAGGAGAACCGGGCCTACACTACTTC	CASSEGEPGLHYF
.	TRBJ2-5	TRBV5-4	.	TGTGCCAGCAGCCGGGACGGGTTAGAGACCCAGTACTTC	CASSRDGLETQYF